Listed below are T cell receptor beta chains from one sample, sequenced in a study of STAT5B mutations in CD4+ large granular lymphocyte leukemia. Here immunoSEQ multiplex PCR was the method, and the copy in TCRdb shows in-frame clones only, minus some. The sample records about 35,000 clones, around 81% being singletons. Sequencing was performed on CD4+ T cells from blood buffy coats. These receptors came from a human donor in good health. Each CDR3 is given with its conserved first and last residue. A D gene is named only where the DNA matches it firmly. Only some rows state a clone size, as once, few, many or a class for expanded clones.

D,length,V,size,J,CDR3,DNA
.,11,TRBV10-3,.,TRBJ2-7,CAISADHEQYF,TGTGCCATCAGTGCCGACCACGAGCAGTACTTC
.,13,TRBV6-5,.,TRBJ2-1,CASSYDRADEQFF,TGTGCCAGCAGTTACGATCGGGCAGATGAGCAGTTCTTC
.,13,TRBV29-1,.,TRBJ2-2,CSSIKEATGELFF,TGCAGCTCTATAAAGGAAGCCACCGGGGAGCTGTTTTTT
TRBD2,15,TRBV9,once,TRBJ2-5,CASSVGSGSSETQYF,TGTGCCAGCAGCGTCGGTAGCGGGAGTTCGGAGACCCAGTACTTC
.,14,TRBV19,.,TRBJ2-2,CASRSRFSAGELFF,TGTGCCAGTAGGTCCCGTTTTTCGGCCGGGGAGCTGTTTTTT
.,13,TRBV28,.,TRBJ1-3,CAGRGNSGNTIYF,TGTGCCGGGCGGGGCAACTCTGGAAACACCATATATTTT
TRBD1,15,TRBV9,once,TRBJ2-5,CASSVNRGRGETQYF,TGTGCCAGCAGCGTTAACAGGGGGCGCGGGGAGACCCAGTACTTC
.,16,TRBV28,.,TRBJ1-4,CASSLGPPRLNEKLFF,TGTGCCAGCAGTTTAGGCCCTCCACGGCTTAATGAAAAACTGTTTTTT
.,15,TRBV11-2,.,TRBJ1-6,CASSLAGQQTSPLHF,TGTGCCAGCAGCTTAGCCGGACAGCAGACTTCACCCCTCCACTTT
TRBD1,15,TRBV27,few,TRBJ1-2,CASSFSWTGGYGYTF,TGTGCCAGCAGCTTTTCCTGGACAGGGGGATATGGCTACACCTTC
TRBD2,13,TRBV7-2,.,TRBJ2-7,CASSLPSGYEQYF,TGTGCCAGCAGCTTACCTAGCGGCTACGAGCAGTACTTC
TRBD1,15,TRBV14,.,TRBJ2-5,CASSQPGQGRKTQYF,TGTGCCAGCAGCCAACCCGGACAGGGGAGGAAGACCCAGTACTTC
.,17,TRBV5-1,.,TRBJ2-6,CASSFGAGLSVGNVLTF,TGCGCCAGCAGCTTCGGGGCAGGACTCAGTGTGGGCAACGTCCTGACTTTC
TRBD1,15,TRBV2,.,TRBJ2-7,CASSERGQDPYEQYF,TGTGCCAGCAGTGAACGGGGACAGGACCCCTACGAGCAGTACTTC
.,15,TRBV18,.,TRBJ2-1,CASSQNADYSNEQFF,TGTGCCAGCTCACAAAACGCGGACTACTCCAATGAGCAGTTCTTC
.,15,TRBV9,.,TRBJ1-5,CASSVIFGGGQPQHF,TGTGCCAGCAGCGTAATCTTCGGAGGCGGTCAGCCCCAGCATTTT
TRBD1,14,TRBV28,few,TRBJ1-2,CASTRTGGGYGYTF,TGTGCCAGCACTAGGACAGGGGGGGGCTATGGCTACACCTTC
.,14,TRBV4-3,.,TRBJ2-5,CASSRGRGQETQYF,TGCGCCAGCAGCCGTGGGAGAGGGCAAGAGACCCAGTACTTC
.,14,TRBV6-1,once,TRBJ1-5,CASRATVGNQPQHF,TGTGCCAGCAGGGCGACAGTCGGCAATCAGCCCCAGCATTTT
.,12,TRBV11-2,.,TRBJ2-1,CASSRWGNEQFF,TGTGCCAGCAGCCGCTGGGGGAATGAGCAGTTCTTC
TRBD2,14,TRBV4-3,few,TRBJ2-7,CAIYREELHYEQYF,TGCGCCATCTATCGGGAGGAGCTCCACTACGAGCAGTACTTC